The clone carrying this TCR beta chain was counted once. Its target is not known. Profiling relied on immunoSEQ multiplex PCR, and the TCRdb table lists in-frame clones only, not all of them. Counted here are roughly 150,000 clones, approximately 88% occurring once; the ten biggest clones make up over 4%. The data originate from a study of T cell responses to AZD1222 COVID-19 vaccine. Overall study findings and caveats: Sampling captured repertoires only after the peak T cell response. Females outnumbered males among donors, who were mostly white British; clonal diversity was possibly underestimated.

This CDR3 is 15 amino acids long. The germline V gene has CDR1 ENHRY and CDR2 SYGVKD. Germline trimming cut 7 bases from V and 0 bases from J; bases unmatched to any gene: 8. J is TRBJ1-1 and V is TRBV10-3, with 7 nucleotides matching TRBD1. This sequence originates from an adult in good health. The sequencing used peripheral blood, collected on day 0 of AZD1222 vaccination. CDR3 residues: CAIKPSGTVNTEAFF. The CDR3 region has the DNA TGTGCCATCAAACCTTCCGGGACAGTGAACACTGAAGCTTTCTTT.